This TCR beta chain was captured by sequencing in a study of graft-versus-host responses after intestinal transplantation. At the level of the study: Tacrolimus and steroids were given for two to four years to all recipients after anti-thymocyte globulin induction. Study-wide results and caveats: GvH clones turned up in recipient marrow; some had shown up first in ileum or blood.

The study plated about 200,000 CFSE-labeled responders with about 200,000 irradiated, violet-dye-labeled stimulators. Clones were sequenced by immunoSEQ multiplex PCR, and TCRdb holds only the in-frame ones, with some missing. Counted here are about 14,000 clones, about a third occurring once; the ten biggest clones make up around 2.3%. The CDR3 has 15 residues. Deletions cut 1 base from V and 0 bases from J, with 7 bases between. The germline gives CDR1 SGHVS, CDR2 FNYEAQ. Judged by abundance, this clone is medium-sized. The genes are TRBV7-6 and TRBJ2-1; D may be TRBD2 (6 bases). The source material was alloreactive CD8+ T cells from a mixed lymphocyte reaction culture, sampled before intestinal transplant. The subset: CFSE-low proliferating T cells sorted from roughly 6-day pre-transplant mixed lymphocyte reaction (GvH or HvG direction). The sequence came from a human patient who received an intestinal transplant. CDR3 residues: CASSLVGGSYNEQFF. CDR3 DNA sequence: TGTGCCAGCAGCTTAGTCGGGGGCTCCTACAATGAGCAGTTCTTC.